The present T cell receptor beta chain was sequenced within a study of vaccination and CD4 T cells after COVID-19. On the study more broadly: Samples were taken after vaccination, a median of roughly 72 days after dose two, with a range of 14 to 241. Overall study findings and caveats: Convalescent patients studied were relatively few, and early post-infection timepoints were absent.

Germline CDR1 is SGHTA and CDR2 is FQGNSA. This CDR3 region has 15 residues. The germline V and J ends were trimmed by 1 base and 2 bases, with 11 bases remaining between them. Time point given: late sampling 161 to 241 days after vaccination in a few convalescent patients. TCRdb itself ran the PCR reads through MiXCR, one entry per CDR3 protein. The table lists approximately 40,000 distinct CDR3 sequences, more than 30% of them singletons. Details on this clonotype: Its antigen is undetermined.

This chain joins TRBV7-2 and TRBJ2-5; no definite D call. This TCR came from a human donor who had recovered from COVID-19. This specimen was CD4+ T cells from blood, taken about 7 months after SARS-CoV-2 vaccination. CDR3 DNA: TGTGCCAGCAGCTTAGGCCTCTCCAGGCAAGAGACCCAGTACTTC. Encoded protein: CASSLGLSRQETQYF.